Below, one T cell receptor (beta chain) is given with its context. Random hexamers were used to reverse transcribe an amount of roughly 0.45 to 1 ug RNA. TCRdb reanalysed the immunoSEQ multiplex PCR reads using MiXCR and keeps one entry per CDR3 protein. The sample carries about 110,000 distinct CDR3 sequences, 94% recorded once. Patients having Susac syndrome satisfied recently defined diagnostic criteria for definite or probable disease. This CDR3 is built from 13 residues. The germline CDR1 and CDR2 sequences are DFQATT and SNEGSKA (reference sequence). Between the trimmed V and J ends, which lost 6 bases and 3 bases, there was a span of 14 bases. These data are taken from a study of CD8 T cells in Susac syndrome.

This receptor was obtained from a human donor with Susac syndrome. The gene calls are TRBV20-1 and TRBJ1-2; D remains unclear. Sequenced input: CD8+ T cells from PBMCs. The CDR3 sequence is CSASSQSDYGYTF. Written as DNA, the CDR3 is TGCAGTGCGTCATCTCAGTCGGACTATGGCTACACCTTC.